What follows describes a single T cell receptor beta chain. TCRdb recomputed calls from the 5' RACE reads with MiXCR, one row per CDR3 protein. The repertoire consists of a few hundred thousand distinct CDR3 sequences, with 15% to 20% occurring once and the leading ten covering more than 20%. The CDR3 runs 15 residues. Trimming pared 6 bases from V and 0 bases from J, leaving 12 bases between. These data belong to a study of T-cell memory formation after mild COVID-19. The V and J genes are TRBV12-3 or TRBV12-4 and TRBJ1-5, with a tentative D call TRBD1 (6 bases). The TCR comes from a young man who had mild COVID-19 (a few samples of this study predate the infection). Cell type and time point are not known. Specimen: PBMCs or a T cell subset sorted from them (not recorded which). The CDR3 sequence is CASSRPGHSNQPQHF. The DNA of the CDR3 is TGTGCCAGCAGCCGTCCGGGACATAGCAATCAGCCCCAGCATTTT.